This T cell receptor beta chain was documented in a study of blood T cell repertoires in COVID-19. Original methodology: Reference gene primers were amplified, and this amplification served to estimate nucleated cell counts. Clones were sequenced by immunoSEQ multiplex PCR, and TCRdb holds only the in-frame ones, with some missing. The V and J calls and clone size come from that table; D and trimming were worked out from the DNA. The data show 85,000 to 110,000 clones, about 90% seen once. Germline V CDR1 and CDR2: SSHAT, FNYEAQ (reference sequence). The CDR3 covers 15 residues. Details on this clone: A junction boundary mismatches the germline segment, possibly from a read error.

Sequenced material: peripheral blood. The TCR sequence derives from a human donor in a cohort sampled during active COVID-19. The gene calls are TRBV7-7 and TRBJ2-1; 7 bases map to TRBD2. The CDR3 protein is CASSLGGRSYNEQFF. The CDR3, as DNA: TGTGCTAGCAGCTTAGGCGGGAGATCCTACAATGAGCAGTTCTTC.